The 10 T cell receptor beta chains reported below all come from one sample, sequenced in a study of shared clonotypes between healthy human individuals (TCRdb year 2020). Preparation of the library involved the immunoSEQ multiplex PCR assay. The table was pulled from immuneACCESS by TCRdb, which kept in-frame rearrangements only. Such tables lose some clones; where checked, under half of the loss comes from unresolved V genes, and the rest has no known cause. Present in this sample are under 1,100,000 clones, approximately 68% of which were seen just once. The ten largest clonotypes hold over 1.3% of the sample. The sequenced material came from memory CD4+ T cells sorted from blood. What this sample's cell subset or site label stands for: CD45RA-negative fraction. Receptor source: a man between 18 and 29 years old in good health.

The chain links TRBV6-5 to TRBJ1-1; D is unclear. This CDR3 comprises 14 residues. Trimming removed 6 bases from V and 2 bases from J, with 13 bases in between. The germline V gene encodes CDR1 MNHEY and CDR2 SVGAGI. CDR3 bases: TGTGCCAGCAGCGCCCCCGGTCGCAACACTGAAGCTTTCTTT. It is translated as CASSAPGRNTEAFF.

The chain joins TRBV11-3 to TRBJ2-5, with D perhaps TRBD1 (5 bases). The germline V gene encodes CDR1 SGHNT and CDR2 YENEEA. The CDR3 extends over 17 amino acids. The ends were cut back, 5 bases at V and 4 bases at J, with 23 bases in the middle. The CDR3 here is CASSREVLGVFGETQYF. CDR3 in DNA: TGTGCCAGCAGCCGAGAGGTGTTAGGGGTTTTTGGAGAGACCCAGTACTTC.

The V and J genes are TRBV2 and TRBJ1-5, with D maybe TRBD1 (6 bases). This CDR3 comprises 13 residues. CDR1 SNHLY and CDR2 FYNNEI come from the germline V gene. V was shortened by 7 bases and J by 6 bases, with 13 bases between the two germline ends. CDR3: CASTRGSGQPQHF. In nucleotides, the CDR3 is TGTGCCAGCACCAGGGGTTCAGGTCAGCCCCAGCATTTT.

This clone was picked up a small number of times. This CDR3 is CASRSRDGQETQYF. In DNA, the CDR3 is TGTGCCAGCAGAAGCCGGGACGGCCAAGAGACCCAGTACTTC. The chain combines TRBV5-5 with TRBJ2-5; possibly TRBD1 or TRBD2 for D (5 bases each). The ends were cut back, 5 bases at V and 1 base at J, with 12 bases in the middle. The CDR3 length is 14 residues. In germline, CDR1 is SGHKS, CDR2 YYEKEE (reference sequence).

This clone was detected only a few times. A much larger clone lies a single base off, so this may be a read error. The chain carries TRBV11-2 and TRBJ1-1, with D possibly matching TRBD1 (5 bases). V was clipped by 3 bases and J by 4 bases, with 6 bases between them. The length of the CDR3 is 12 residues. Germline CDR1 and CDR2: SGHAT and FQNNGV. As DNA, the CDR3 is TGTGCCAGCAGCTTCGGGACCACTGAAGCTTTCTTT. Translation: CASSFGTTEAFF. The whole variable domain, filled in from reference TRBV11-2 and TRBJ1-1, reads EAGVAQSPRYKIIEKRQSVAFWCNPISGHATLYWYQQILGQGPKLLIQFQNNGVVDDSQLPKDRFSAERLKGVDSTLKIQPAKLEDSAVYLCASSFGTTEAFFGQGTRLTVV.

V gene TRBV7-8 combines with J gene TRBJ1-5; D uncertain. This CDR3 contains 17 residues. V was clipped by 1 base and J by 0 bases, with 13 bases between them. Germline lookup yields CDR1 SGHVS and CDR2 FQNEAQ. Here the CDR3 DNA reads TGTGCCAGCAGCTTAGTTGCGGGCCCCTCTAGCAATCAGCCCCAGCATTTT. This sequence encodes CASSLVAGPSSNQPQHF.

This clone appeared a single time. The chain links TRBV27 to TRBJ1-5, with D possibly matching TRBD1 (6 bases). The CDR3 is made up of 18 amino acids. V was trimmed by 5 bases and J by 0 bases, leaving 20 bases between them. Per the germline V gene, CDR1 is MNHEY and CDR2 is SMNVEV (reference sequence). CDR3 loop: CASSVTRGGVYSNQPQHF. CDR3 DNA sequence: TGTGCCAGCAGTGTAACGAGGGGGGGCGTTTATAGCAATCAGCCCCAGCATTTT.

The chain combines TRBV4-2 with TRBJ1-4, with unresolved D. This CDR3 is built from 16 residues. CDR1 is LGHNA, CDR2 YNFKEQ, per germline. Between the trimmed V and J ends, which lost 1 base and 4 bases, there was a span of 13 bases. CDR3 in amino acids: CASSQVGQTDNEKLFF. The CDR3 DNA follows: TGTGCCAGCAGCCAAGTAGGCCAAACAGATAATGAAAAACTGTTTTTT.

The rearrangement joins TRBV7-9 to TRBJ2-1; tentatively, D is TRBD2 (6 bases). V was shortened by 4 bases and J by 9 bases, with 13 bases between the two germline ends. Germline assignment: CDR1 SEHNR and CDR2 FQNEAQ (reference sequence). This CDR3 is 13 amino acids long. The CDR3 sequence: CASSSRGASEQFF. The CDR3 DNA sequence: TGTGCCAGCAGCTCGCGGGGAGCCAGTGAGCAGTTCTTC.

The chain joins TRBV27 to TRBJ2-5; 7 bases match TRBD2. With 5 bases clipped from V and 7 bases from J, the junction kept 1 base outside the gene matches. There are 11 residues in the CDR3. Germline values: CDR1 MNHEY, CDR2 SMNVEV (reference sequence). The DNA for the CDR3 is TGTGCCAGCAGTGGGGGGGGGACCCAGTACTTC. The encoded protein is CASSGGGTQYF.